These T cell receptor beta chains were read from a single sample in a study of monozygotic twins with inflammatory bowel disease. TCRdb reanalyzed the 5' RACE reads, giving one entry per CDR3 protein sequence and no DNA. The ten top clones account for 2.8%, within a sample of under 200,000 distinct CDR3 sequences. What was sequenced was blood. The receptors derive from a human donor with ulcerative colitis or Crohn's disease, or a healthy co-twin of an affected twin (not recorded which). Each CDR3 is given with its conserved first and last residue. Fields, in order: V gene, J gene, CDR3 protein.

>TRBV10-3|TRBJ1-1
CAISEHTEAFF
>TRBV7-2|TRBJ1-2
CASSIYRGDYGYTF
>TRBV20-1|TRBJ2-7
CSARDLDRATYEQYF
>TRBV6-6|TRBJ2-7
CASSYKGNEQYF
>TRBV24-1|TRBJ2-2
CATSVTGTGELFF
>TRBV7-3|TRBJ2-1
CASSLAGTSPNEQFF
>TRBV7-6|TRBJ2-2
CASSSYTGELFF
>TRBV11-2|TRBJ2-5
CASSQRAGGETQYF
>TRBV5-1|TRBJ1-1
CASSHGDVRGTEAFF
>TRBV27|TRBJ2-7
CASSLSGTDNSYEQYF
>TRBV6-2/TRBV6-3|TRBJ1-4
CASSSTSTNEKLFF
>TRBV20-1|TRBJ2-1
CRASGYYNEQFF
>TRBV7-6|TRBJ2-7
CASNLTNLGYEQYF
>TRBV5-1|TRBJ2-1
CASSPYTGEQFF
>TRBV28|TRBJ2-7
CASSLSGGPSYEQYF